The subject of this entry is one T cell receptor beta chain. Its antigen remains unknown. The sample belongs to a study of CD8+CD57+ T cells in acquired aplastic anemia. Study results and caveats: About 27 CD8+ CDR3 sequences were shared between patients and controls.

CDR3 and TCR beta VDJ profiling relied on a genomic DNA template. TCRdb re-called the reads with MiXCR, one entry per CDR3 protein. Of about 250,000 distinct CDR3 sequences in the sample, around half were seen once. Germline CDR1 reads SGHKS; CDR2 reads YYEKEE (reference sequence). V shed 2 bases and J shed 6 bases, with 12 bases lying between them. CDR3 length: 13 residues. The patients chosen for sequencing had shown expansion of CD8+CD57+ cells (detected by flow cytometry). Material for sequencing was sorted CD4+, CD8+, or CD8+CD57+ T cells (not recorded which) from PBMCs. The sequence derives from a human donor with aplastic anemia. The chain carries TRBV5-5 and TRBJ2-7; TRBD1 might be the D (6 bases). The CDR3 sequence: CASSFRQVREQYF. CDR3 DNA sequence: TGTGCCAGCAGCTTTAGACAGGTACGCGAGCAGTACTTC.